This TCR beta chain was recorded in a study of beta chain features in type 1 diabetes. Findings and caveats of the study: A pattern of fewer insertions and more deletions at VDJ junctions was seen in type 1 diabetes patients. Among all four CD4+ subsets, Type 1 diabetes patients had TCRB CDR3s that were moderately but significantly shorter.

A few counts support this clone. What it recognizes is unknown. The V gene's germline CDR1 is SGHDT and CDR2 YYEEEE. The CDR3 runs to 16 residues. The V end was cut by 4 bases, the J end by 0 bases, with 13 bases between. Central memory, naive, regulatory and stem cell-like memory CD4+ cells were sorted by CD45RO/CCR7/CD25/CD127/CD95/CD27. The isolated RNA, all of it, was reverse transcribed, so expressed TCRB transcripts were what got sequenced. Clones were read by immunoSEQ multiplex PCR, and TCRdb kept only the in-frame ones, dropping some. This table holds nearly 700,000 clones, 10% to 15% found once.

The sample taken for sequencing was naive CD4+ T cells from blood. This sequence originates from a man aged 18 to 29 with type 1 diabetes. The J gene is TRBJ2-2, the V gene TRBV5-6; weak D call: TRBD1 (5 bases). The CDR3 region has the DNA TGTGCCAGCAGCCCCCTTGGACACGCGAACACCGGGGAGCTGTTTTTT. Its translation: CASSPLGHANTGELFF.